The source of this T cell receptor (beta chain) is a study of patients and donors after allogeneic stem cell transplantation. Using its own MiXCR run on the RT-PCR reads, TCRdb lists one record per CDR3 protein. Of about 960,000 distinct CDR3 sequences listed, roughly 18% are singletons. This TCR was sampled from a human donor who was either an allogeneic HSCT recipient or a stem cell or donor lymphocyte infusion donor (not recorded which). It is not recorded whose cells these are; they may come from a transplant donor. Sequences were obtained from blood, either unsorted or a sorted T cell fraction (not recorded which).

The CDR3 reads CASLNRNTEAFF. The CDR3, as DNA: TGTGCCTCACTGAACAGGAACACTGAAGCTTTCTTT. This rearrangement joins TRBV10-3 to TRBJ1-1; the D is unclear. The CDR3 has 12 residues. Trimming removed 11 bases from V and 1 base from J, with 11 bases in between. Germline assignment: CDR1 ENHRY and CDR2 SYGVKD.